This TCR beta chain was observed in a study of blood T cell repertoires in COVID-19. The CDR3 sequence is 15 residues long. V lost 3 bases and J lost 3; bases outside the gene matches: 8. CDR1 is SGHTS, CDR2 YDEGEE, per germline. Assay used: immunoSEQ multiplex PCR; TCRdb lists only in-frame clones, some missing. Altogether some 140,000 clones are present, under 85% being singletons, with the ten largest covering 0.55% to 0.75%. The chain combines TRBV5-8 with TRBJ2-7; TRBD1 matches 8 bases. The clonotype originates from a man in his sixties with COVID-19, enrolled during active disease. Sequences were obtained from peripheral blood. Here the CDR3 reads CASSSPDRAGYEQYF. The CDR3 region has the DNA TGTGCCAGCAGCTCCCCGGACAGGGCCGGCTACGAGCAGTACTTC.